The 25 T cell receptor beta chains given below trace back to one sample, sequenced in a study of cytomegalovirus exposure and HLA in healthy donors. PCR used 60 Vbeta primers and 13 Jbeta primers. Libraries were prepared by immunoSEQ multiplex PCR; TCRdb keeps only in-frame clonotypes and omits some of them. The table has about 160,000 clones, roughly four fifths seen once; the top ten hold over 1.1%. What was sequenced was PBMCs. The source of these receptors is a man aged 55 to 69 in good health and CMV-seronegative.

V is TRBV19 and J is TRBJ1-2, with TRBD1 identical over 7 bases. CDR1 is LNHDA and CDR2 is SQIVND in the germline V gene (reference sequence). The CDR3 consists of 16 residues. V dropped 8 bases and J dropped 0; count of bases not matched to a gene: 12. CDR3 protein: CASSTAPTGSNYGYTF. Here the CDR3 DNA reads TGTGCCAGTTCTACGGCCCCGACAGGGTCTAACTATGGCTACACCTTC. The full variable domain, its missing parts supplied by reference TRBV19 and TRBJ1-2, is DGGITQSPKYLFRKEGQNVTLSCEQNLNHDAMYWYRQDPGQGLRLIYYSQIVNDFQKGDIAEGYSVSREKKESFPLTVTSAQKNPTAFYLCASSTAPTGSNYGYTFGSGTRLTVV.

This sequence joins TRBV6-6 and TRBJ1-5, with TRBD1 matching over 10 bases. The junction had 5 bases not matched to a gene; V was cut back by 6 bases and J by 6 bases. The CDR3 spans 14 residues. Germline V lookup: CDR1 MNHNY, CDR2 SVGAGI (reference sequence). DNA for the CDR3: TGTGCCAGCAGGGAGACAGGGGGCACTCAGCCCCAGCATTTT. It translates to CASRETGGTQPQHF.

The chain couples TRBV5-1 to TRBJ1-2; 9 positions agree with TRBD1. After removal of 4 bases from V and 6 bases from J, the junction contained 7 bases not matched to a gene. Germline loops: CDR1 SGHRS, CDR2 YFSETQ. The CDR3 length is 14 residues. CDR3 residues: CASSLQGAENGYTF. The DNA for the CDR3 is TGCGCCAGCAGCCTACAGGGGGCGGAGAATGGCTACACCTTC.

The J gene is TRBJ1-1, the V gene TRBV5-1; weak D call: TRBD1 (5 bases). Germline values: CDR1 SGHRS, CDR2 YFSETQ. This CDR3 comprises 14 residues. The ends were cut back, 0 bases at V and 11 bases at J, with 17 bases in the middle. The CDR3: CASSLAGGSRAAFF. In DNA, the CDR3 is TGCGCCAGCAGCTTGGCCGGGGGATCCCGTGCCGCTTTCTTT.

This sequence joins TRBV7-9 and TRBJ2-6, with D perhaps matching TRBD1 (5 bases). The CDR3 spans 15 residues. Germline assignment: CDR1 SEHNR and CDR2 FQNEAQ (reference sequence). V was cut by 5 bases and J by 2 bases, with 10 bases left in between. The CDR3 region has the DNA TGTGCCAGCAGCCCCCCAGGGACTGGGGCCAACGTCCTGACTTTC. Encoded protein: CASSPPGTGANVLTF.

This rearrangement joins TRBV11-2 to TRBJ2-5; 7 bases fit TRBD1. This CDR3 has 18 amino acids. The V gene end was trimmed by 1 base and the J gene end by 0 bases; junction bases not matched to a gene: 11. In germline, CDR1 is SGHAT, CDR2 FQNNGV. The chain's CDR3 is CASSLVVAGTAHQETQYF. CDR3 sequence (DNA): TGTGCCAGCAGCTTAGTAGTGGCAGGGACAGCTCACCAAGAGACCCAGTACTTC.

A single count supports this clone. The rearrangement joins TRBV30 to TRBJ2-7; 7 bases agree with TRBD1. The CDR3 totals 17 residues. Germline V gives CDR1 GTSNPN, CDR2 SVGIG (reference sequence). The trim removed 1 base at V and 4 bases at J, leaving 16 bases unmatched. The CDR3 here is CAWSDMPFVAGGYEQYF. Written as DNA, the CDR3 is TGTGCCTGGAGTGATATGCCTTTCGTGGCAGGGGGATACGAGCAGTACTTC.

The CDR3 loop is CASSPAGANYGYTF. CDR3 in DNA: TGTGCCAGCAGCCCGGCAGGGGCTAACTATGGCTACACCTTC. The V call is TRBV7-2, the J call TRBJ1-2; tentatively, D is TRBD1 (6 bases). Trimming shortened V by 5 bases and J by 0 bases, and 10 bases separated the two germline ends. CDR3 size: 14 residues. Germline CDR1 reads SGHTA; CDR2 reads FQGNSA.

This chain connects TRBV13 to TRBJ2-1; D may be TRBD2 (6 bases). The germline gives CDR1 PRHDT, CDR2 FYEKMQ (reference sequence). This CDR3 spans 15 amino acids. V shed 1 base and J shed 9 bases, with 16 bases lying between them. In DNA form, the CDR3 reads TGTGCCAGCAGCTTAGCGGGAGCGCTTAGGGTTGAGCAGTTCTTC. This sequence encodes CASSLAGALRVEQFF.

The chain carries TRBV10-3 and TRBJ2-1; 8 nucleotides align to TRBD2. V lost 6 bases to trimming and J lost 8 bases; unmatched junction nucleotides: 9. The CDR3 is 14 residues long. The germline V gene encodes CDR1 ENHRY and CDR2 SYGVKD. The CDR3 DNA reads TGTGCCATCAGCTCCAGCGGGGGCTGGGATGAGCAGTTCTTC. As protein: CAISSSGGWDEQFF.

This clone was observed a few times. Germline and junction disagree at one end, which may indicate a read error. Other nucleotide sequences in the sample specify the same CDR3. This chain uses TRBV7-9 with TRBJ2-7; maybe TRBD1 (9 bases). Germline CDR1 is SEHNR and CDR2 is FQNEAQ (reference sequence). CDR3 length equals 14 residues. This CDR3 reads CSSSLAGQGYEQYF. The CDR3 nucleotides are TGTTCCAGCAGCTTAGCGGGACAGGGTTACGAGCAGTACTTC.

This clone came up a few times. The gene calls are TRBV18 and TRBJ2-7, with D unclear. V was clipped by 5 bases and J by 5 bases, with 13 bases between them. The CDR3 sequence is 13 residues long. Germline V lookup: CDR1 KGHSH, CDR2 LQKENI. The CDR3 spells CASSTDQQHEQYF. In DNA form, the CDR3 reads TGTGCCAGCTCAACAGACCAGCAACACGAGCAGTACTTC.

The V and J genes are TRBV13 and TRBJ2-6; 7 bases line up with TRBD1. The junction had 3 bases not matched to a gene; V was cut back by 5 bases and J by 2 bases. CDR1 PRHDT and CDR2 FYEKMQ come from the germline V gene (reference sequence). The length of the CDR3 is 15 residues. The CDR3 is CASSAGTAGANVLTF. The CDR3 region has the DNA TGTGCCAGCAGCGCCGGGACAGCTGGGGCCAACGTCCTGACTTTC. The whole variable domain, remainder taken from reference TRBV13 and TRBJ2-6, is AAGVIQSPRHLIKEKRETATLKCYPIPRHDTVYWYQQGPGQDPQFLISFYEKMQSDKGSIPDRFSAQQFSDYHSELNMSSLELGDSALYFCASSAGTAGANVLTFGAGSRLTVL.

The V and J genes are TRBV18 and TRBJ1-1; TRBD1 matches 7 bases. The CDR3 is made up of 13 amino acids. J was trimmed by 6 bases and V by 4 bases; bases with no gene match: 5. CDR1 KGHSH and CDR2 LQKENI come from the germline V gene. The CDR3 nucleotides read TGTGCCAGCTCACGTGACAGGGAGGCTGAAGCTTTCTTT. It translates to CASSRDREAEAFF.

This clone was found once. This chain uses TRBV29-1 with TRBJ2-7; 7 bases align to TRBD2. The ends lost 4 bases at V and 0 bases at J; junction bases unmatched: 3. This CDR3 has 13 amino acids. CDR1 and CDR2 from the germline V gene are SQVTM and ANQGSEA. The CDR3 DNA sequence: TGCAGCGTTGGTACTAGCGACTCCTACGAGCAGTACTTC. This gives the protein CSVGTSDSYEQYF.

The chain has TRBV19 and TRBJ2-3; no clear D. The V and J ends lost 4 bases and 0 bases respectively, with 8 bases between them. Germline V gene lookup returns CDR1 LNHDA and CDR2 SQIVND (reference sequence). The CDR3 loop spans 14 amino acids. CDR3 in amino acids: CASSKLESTDTQYF. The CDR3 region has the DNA TGTGCCAGTAGTAAATTGGAGAGCACAGATACGCAGTATTTT.

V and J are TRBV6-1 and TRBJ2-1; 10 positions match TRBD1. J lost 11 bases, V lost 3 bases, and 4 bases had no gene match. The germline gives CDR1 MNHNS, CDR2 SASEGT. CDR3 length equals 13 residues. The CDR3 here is CASSDRDRGQQFF. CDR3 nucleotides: TGTGCCAGCAGTGATAGGGACAGGGGTCAGCAGTTCTTC.

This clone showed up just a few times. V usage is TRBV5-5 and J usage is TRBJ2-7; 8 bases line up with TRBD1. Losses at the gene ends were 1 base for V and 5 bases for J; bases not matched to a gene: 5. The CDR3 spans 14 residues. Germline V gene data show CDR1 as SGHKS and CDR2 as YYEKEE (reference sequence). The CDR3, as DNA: TGTGCCAGCAGCTTGACAGGGGGTACCCACGAGCAGTACTTC. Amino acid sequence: CASSLTGGTHEQYF.

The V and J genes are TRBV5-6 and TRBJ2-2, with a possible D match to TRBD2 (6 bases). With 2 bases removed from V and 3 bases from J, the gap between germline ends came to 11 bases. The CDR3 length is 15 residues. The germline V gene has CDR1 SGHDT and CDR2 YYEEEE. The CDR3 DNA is TGTGCCAGCAGCTTAGGACTACCTGACACCGGGGAGCTGTTTTTT. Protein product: CASSLGLPDTGELFF.

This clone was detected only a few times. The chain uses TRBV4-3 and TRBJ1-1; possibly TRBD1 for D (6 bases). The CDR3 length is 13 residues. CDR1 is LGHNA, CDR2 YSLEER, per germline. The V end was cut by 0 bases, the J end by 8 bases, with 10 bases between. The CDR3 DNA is TGCGCCAGCAGCCAAGATCGGCAGGGGGAAGCTTTCTTT. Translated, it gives CASSQDRQGEAFF.

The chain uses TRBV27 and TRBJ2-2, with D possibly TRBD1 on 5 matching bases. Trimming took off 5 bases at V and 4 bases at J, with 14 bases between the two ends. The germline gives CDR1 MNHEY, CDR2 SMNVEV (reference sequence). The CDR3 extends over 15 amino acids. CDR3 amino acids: CASSGHGEPTGELFF. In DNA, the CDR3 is TGTGCCAGCAGTGGACATGGGGAACCCACCGGGGAGCTGTTTTTT.

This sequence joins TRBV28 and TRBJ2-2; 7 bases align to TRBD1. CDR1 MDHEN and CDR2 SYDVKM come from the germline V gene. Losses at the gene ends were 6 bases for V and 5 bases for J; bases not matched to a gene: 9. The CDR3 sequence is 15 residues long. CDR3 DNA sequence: TGTGCCAGCAGACCCCCGACAGGGCAGACCGGGGAGCTGTTTTTT. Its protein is CASRPPTGQTGELFF.

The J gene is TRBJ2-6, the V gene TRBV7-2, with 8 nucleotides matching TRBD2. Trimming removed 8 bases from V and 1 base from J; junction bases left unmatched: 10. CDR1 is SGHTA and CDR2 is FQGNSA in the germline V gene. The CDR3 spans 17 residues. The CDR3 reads CASVGGGNPSGANVLTF. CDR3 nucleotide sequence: TGTGCCAGCGTCGGCGGGGGGAACCCATCTGGGGCCAACGTCCTGACTTTC.

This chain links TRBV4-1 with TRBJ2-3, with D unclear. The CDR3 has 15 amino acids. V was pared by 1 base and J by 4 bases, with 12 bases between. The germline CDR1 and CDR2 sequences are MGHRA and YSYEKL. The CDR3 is CASSQGVTNPDTQYF. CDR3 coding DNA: TGCGCCAGCAGCCAAGGAGTAACTAACCCAGATACGCAGTATTTT.

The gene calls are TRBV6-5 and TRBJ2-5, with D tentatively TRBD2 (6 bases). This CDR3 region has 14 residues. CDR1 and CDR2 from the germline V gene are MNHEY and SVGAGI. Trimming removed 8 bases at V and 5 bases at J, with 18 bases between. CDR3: CASRQEGLRETQYF. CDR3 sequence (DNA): TGTGCCAGCCGTCAGGAGGGACTCAGGGAGACCCAGTACTTC.